This is a list of T cell receptor beta chains from one sample in a study of CD8 T cells in Susac syndrome. TCRdb processed the immunoSEQ multiplex PCR reads anew with MiXCR; each CDR3 protein has one entry. The top ten clones hold 0.082% of a sample with over 200,000 distinct CDR3 sequences, 95% of them seen once. Sequencing was done on a sample of CD4+ T cells from PBMCs. These receptors all come from a human donor with multiple sclerosis. The conserved cysteine and the conserved F or W are not part of the CDR3 here. The order of the fields is V gene, J gene, CDR3 protein.

TRBV20-1	TRBJ2-3	SAREGTTDTQY
TRBV6-1	TRBJ2-5	ASRGARRPKHKETQY
TRBV2	TRBJ2-1	ASRLAGGPREQF
TRBV14	TRBJ2-5	ASSDSQGIAETQY
TRBV20-1	TRBJ1-1	SAQDWKGNTEAF
TRBV5-6	TRBJ2-3	ASSFVALDTQY
TRBV7-3	TRBJ1-2	ASSLGGSYGYT
TRBV29-1	TRBJ1-5	SVGQVGGQPQH
TRBV2	TRBJ2-3	ASNIRRGADTQY
TRBV2	TRBJ2-1	ASSYSRGYNEQF
TRBV30	TRBJ2-5	AWSAHISVPGVPTTPTQY